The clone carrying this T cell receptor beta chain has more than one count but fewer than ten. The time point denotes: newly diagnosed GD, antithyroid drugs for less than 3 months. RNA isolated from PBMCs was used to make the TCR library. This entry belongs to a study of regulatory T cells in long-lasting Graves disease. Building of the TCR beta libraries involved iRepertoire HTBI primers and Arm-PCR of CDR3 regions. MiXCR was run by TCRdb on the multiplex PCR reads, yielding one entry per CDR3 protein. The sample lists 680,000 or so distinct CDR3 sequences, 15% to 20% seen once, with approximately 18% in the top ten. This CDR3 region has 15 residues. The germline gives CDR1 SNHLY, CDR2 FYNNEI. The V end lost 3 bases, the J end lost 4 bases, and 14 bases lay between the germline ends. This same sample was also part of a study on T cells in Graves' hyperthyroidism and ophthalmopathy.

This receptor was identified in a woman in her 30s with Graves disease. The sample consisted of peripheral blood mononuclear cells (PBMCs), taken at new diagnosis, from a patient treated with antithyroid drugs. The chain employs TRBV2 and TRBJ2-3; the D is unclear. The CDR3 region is CASSEGYKVADTQYF. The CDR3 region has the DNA TGTGCCAGCAGTGAGGGGTATAAGGTGGCAGATACGCAGTATTTT.